These 14 T cell receptor beta chains originate from one sample sequenced in a study of CD8 T cells in ankylosing spondylitis (dated by TCRdb to about 2017). The method was 5' RACE. Sequencing was carried out with an Illumina HiSeq 2500. The raw public data were reprocessed by TCRdb itself: fastp quality trimming at Q25, MiXCR clonotype calling, in-frame beta chains only. Every distinct CDR3 protein forms one entry, paired with its most common genes and DNA. This sample lists a few hundred thousand distinct CDR3 sequences; less than 25% were detected once. Roughly 3.6% of the sample is in the top ten clones. The material sequenced was blood, either unsorted or a sorted T cell fraction (not recorded which). These receptors originate from a female donor with ankylosing spondylitis or in good health (not recorded which).

This clonotype was seen a few times. The CDR3 loop reads CSSGGGRPGYQETQYF. The CDR3, as DNA: TGCAGCTCTGGTGGGGGGAGGCCTGGGTACCAAGAGACCCAGTACTTC. This chain joins TRBV29-1 and TRBJ2-5; D perhaps matches TRBD2 (6 bases). Deletions cut 8 bases from V and 0 bases from J, with 22 bases between. The CDR3 totals 16 residues. Germline lookup yields CDR1 SQVTM and CDR2 ANQGSEA.

This chain connects TRBV5-1 to TRBJ2-1; 15 nucleotides align to TRBD2. This CDR3 contains 14 residues. CDR1 and CDR2 from the germline V gene are SGHRS and YFSETQ. V lost 7 bases and J lost 10; bases outside the gene matches: 6. CDR3 nucleotides: TGCGCCAGCGGACTAGCGGGAGGGCGGAGGGAGCAGTTCTTC. Its translation: CASGLAGGRREQFF.

This chain links TRBV6-1 with TRBJ2-1; D not resolved. Germline CDR1 and CDR2: MNHNS and SASEGT. The CDR3 is 15 residues long. Deletions cut 8 bases from V and 6 bases from J, with 20 bases between. This chain's CDR3 is CASQQLVSTSNEQFF. For the CDR3, the DNA is TGTGCCAGCCAGCAGCTTGTCTCTACAAGCAATGAGCAGTTCTTC.

This clonotype was detected only a few times. This chain connects TRBV11-1 to TRBJ1-1, with D perhaps matching TRBD1 (5 bases). Trimming removed 3 bases at V and 0 bases at J, with 20 bases between. Germline CDR1 SGHAT, CDR2 FQDESV (reference sequence). The CDR3 extends over 18 amino acids. The CDR3 here is CASSLNSRGSVMNTEAFF. The DNA of the CDR3 is TGTGCCAGCAGCTTGAACAGCCGGGGGTCTGTAATGAACACTGAAGCTTTCTTT.

The rearrangement links TRBV18 to TRBJ2-7; D may correspond to TRBD1 or TRBD2 (6 bases each). V lost 3 bases, J lost 0 bases, and 12 bases lay in between. The CDR3 contains 15 residues. CDR1 and CDR2 from the germline V gene are KGHSH and LQKENI. The DNA for the CDR3 is TGTGCCAGCTCACCCATAGGGGGGAACTCCTACGAGCAGTACTTC. Its translation is CASSPIGGNSYEQYF.

The V gene is TRBV5-4, the J gene TRBJ1-2; D is uncertain. Germline V gene data show CDR1 as SGHNT and CDR2 as YYREEE (reference sequence). There are 15 residues in the CDR3. V was cut by 0 bases and J by 6 bases, with 15 bases left in between. In DNA, the CDR3 is TGTGCCAGCAGCTTGGGGCGGATGGACTCCGATGGCTACACCTTC. It translates to CASSLGRMDSDGYTF.

V is TRBV11-2 and J is TRBJ2-7; 11 nucleotides align to TRBD2. The CDR3 has 17 residues. Germline V gene sequence: CDR1 SGHAT, CDR2 FQNNGV. The J segment lost 0 bases and the V segment lost 0 bases, leaving 4 bases of the junction unmatched. The CDR3 loop reads CASSLDRTSGFSYEQYF. The DNA of the CDR3 is TGTGCCAGCAGCTTAGATAGGACTAGCGGGTTCTCCTACGAGCAGTACTTC.

This chain connects TRBV6-5 to TRBJ1-4, with D hard to call. In germline, CDR1 is MNHEY, CDR2 SVGAGI. The V end was cut by 8 bases, the J end by 6 bases, with 10 bases between. The CDR3 contains 12 residues. CDR3 region: CASRRKDEKLFF. As DNA, the CDR3 is TGTGCCAGCCGGAGGAAAGATGAAAAACTGTTTTTT.

This clonotype has at least ten counts. The V gene is TRBV20-1, the J gene TRBJ2-7; no reliable D call. CDR1 is DFQATT, CDR2 SNEGSKA, per germline (reference sequence). The CDR3 has 14 residues. The V end was cut by 6 bases, the J end by 0 bases, with 15 bases between. DNA of the CDR3: TGCAGTGCATGGCCTTTCTCAAGCTCCTACGAGCAGTACTTC. Residues: CSAWPFSSSYEQYF.

This clonotype came up many times. Here the CDR3 DNA reads TGTGCCAGCAGCCAAGATCTCCCCCAAGAGACCCAGTACTTC. Translation: CASSQDLPQETQYF. The gene calls are TRBV4-2 and TRBJ2-5, with D uncertain. Per the germline V gene, CDR1 is LGHNA and CDR2 is YNFKEQ. This CDR3 contains 14 residues. Trimming took 0 bases from V and 1 from J, leaving 6 bases between them.

This clonotype was found many times. The chain links TRBV12-3 or TRBV12-4 to TRBJ1-6; a possible D gene is TRBD1 (5 bases). Trimming took 6 bases from V and 9 from J, leaving 15 bases between them. The CDR3 sequence is 14 residues long. CDR3 nucleotides: TGTGCCAGCAGGGACGGGACGGTGTTTTCACCCCTCCACTTT. It encodes CASRDGTVFSPLHF.

This clonotype turned up a few times. This chain uses TRBV7-2 with TRBJ2-7, with D possibly being TRBD1 (6 bases). Germline V gene sequence: CDR1 SGHTA, CDR2 FQGNSA. V was cut by 5 bases and J by 5 bases, with 16 bases left in between. The CDR3 runs 14 residues. The CDR3 bases are TGTGCCAGCAGCCCCGGTAGTGCAGGGGACGAGCAGTACTTC. Translating gives CASSPGSAGDEQYF.

The genes are TRBV11-2 and TRBJ2-2, with D hard to call. V dropped 5 bases and J dropped 5 bases, with 18 bases sitting between them. Germline CDR1 reads SGHAT; CDR2 reads FQNNGV. CDR3 length: 16 amino acids. The CDR3 loop is CASSLRVRSLTGELFF. CDR3 in DNA: TGTGCCAGCAGCCTTAGAGTCAGGAGCTTGACCGGGGAGCTGTTTTTT.

This chain joins TRBV6-2 or TRBV6-3 and TRBJ2-7, with D possibly being TRBD1 (6 bases). This CDR3 is 15 amino acids long. Trimming removed 6 bases at V and 9 bases at J, with 24 bases between. Germline values: CDR1 MNHEY, CDR2 SVGEGT. CDR3 protein: CASSPTLQGTFWQYF. As DNA, the CDR3 is TGTGCCAGCAGCCCAACCCTACAGGGAACCTTTTGGCAGTACTTC.